The present entry profiles one T cell receptor (beta chain) with its context. No antigen is known for it. This sample was taken from a study of monozygotic twins with inflammatory bowel disease. Germline CDR1 LNHNV, CDR2 YYDKDF (reference sequence). The CDR3 has 13 residues. Study results and caveats: TCRbeta inverse Simpson diversity was decreased in IBD patients versus healthy co-twins. Cells of different T cell subtypes could not be told apart.

cDNA was made in eight separate reactions per sample. Nested amplification of TCRalpha and TCRbeta cDNA involved two PCRs of 16 and 9 cycles. Reprocessing the 5' RACE reads, TCRdb reports a single entry for every CDR3 protein and omits DNA. The sample features some 440,000 distinct CDR3 sequences, with about 2.6% in its top ten. The source material was blood. The chain recombines TRBV15 with TRBJ2-3. The sequence came from a human donor with ulcerative colitis or Crohn's disease, or a healthy co-twin of an affected twin (not recorded which). The CDR3 spells CATSRGRTDTQYF. Combining the CDR3 with reference TRBV15 and TRBJ2-3 gives the whole variable domain DAMVIQNPRYQVTQFGKPVTLSCSQTLNHNVMYWYQQKSSQAPKLLFHYYDKDFNNEADTPDNFQSRRPNTSFCFLDIRSPGLGDTAMYLCATSRGRTDTQYFGPGTRLTVL.